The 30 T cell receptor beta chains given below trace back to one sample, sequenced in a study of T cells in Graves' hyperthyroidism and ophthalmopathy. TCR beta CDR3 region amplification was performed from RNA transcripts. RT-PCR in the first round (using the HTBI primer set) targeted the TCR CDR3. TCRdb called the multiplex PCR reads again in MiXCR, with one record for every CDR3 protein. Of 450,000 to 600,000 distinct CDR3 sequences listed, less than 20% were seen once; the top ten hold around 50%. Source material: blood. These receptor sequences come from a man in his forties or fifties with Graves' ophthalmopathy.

CDR3: CSARTVTDTQYF. The CDR3 nucleotides are TGCAGTGCGAGGACAGTCACAGATACGCAGTATTTT. V and J are TRBV20-1 and TRBJ2-3; TRBD1 might be the D (6 bases). This CDR3 spans 12 amino acids. Germline V gives CDR1 DFQATT, CDR2 SNEGSKA (reference sequence). The germline V and J ends were trimmed by 6 bases and 2 bases, with 9 bases remaining between them.

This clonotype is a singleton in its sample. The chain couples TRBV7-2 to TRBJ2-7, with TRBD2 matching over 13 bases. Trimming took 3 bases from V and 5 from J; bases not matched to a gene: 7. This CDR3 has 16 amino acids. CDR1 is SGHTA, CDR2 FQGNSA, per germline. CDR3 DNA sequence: TGTGCCAGCAGCTTCGGACTAGCGGGAGTTGGCCACGAGCAGTACTTC. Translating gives CASSFGLAGVGHEQYF.

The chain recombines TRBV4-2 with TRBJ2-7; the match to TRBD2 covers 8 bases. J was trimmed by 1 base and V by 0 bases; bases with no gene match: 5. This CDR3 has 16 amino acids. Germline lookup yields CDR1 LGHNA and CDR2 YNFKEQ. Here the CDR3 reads CASSQDIGLASYEQYF. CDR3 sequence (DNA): TGTGCCAGCAGCCAAGACATAGGACTAGCTTCCTACGAGCAGTACTTC.

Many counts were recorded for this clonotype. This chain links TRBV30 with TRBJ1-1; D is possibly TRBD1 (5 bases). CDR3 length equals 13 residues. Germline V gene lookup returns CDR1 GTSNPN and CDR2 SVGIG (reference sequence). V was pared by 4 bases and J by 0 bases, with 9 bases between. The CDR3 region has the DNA TGTGCCTGGACCCGACAGATGAACACTGAAGCTTTCTTT. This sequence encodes CAWTRQMNTEAFF.

CDR3 amino acids: CASTHGASGRPYEQYF. Written as DNA, the CDR3 is TGTGCCAGCACCCACGGGGCTAGCGGGAGGCCCTACGAGCAGTACTTC. The V call is TRBV7-9, the J call TRBJ2-7; 11 bases line up with TRBD2. The V segment lost 7 bases and the J segment 2 bases; nucleotides outside the gene matches: 10. Germline V gives CDR1 SEHNR, CDR2 FQNEAQ (reference sequence). The CDR3 consists of 16 residues.

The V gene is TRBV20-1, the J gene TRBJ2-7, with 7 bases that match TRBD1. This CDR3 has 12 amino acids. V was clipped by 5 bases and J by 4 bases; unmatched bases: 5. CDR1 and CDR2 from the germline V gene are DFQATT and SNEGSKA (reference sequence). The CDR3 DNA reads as TGCAGTGCTCCGGACAGGTTGTACGAGCAGTACTTC. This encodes CSAPDRLYEQYF.

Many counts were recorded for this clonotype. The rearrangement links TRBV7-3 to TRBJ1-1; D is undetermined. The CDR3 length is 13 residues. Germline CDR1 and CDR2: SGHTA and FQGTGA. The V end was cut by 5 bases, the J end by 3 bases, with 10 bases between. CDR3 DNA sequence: TGTGCCAGCAGCCCGAATGGGGACACTGAAGCTTTCTTT. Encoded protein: CASSPNGDTEAFF.

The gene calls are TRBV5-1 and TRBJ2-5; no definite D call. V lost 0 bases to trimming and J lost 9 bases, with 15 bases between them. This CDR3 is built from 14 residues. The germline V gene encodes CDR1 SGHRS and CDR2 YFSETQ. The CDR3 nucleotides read TGCGCCAGCAGCTTGGACGATCTGACAAGGTCCCAGTACTTC. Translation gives CASSLDDLTRSQYF.

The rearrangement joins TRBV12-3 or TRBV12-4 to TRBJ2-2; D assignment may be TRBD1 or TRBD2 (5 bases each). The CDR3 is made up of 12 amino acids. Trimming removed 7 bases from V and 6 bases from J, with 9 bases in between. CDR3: CASMRGPGELFF. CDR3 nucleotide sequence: TGTGCCAGCATGAGGGGCCCCGGGGAGCTGTTTTTT.

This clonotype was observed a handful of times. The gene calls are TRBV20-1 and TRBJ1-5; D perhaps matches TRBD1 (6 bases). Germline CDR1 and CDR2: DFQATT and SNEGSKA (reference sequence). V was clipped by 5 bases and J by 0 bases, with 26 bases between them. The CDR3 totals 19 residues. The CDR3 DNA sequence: TGCAGTGCTCCTACGCGGGGACAAGGGGCCCTGTATAGCAATCAGCCCCAGCATTTT. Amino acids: CSAPTRGQGALYSNQPQHF.

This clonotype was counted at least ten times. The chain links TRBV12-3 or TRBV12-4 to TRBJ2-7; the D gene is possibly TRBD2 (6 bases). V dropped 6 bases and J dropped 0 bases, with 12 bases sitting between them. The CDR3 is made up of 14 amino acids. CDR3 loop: CASSFRGSSYEQYF. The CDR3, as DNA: TGTGCCAGCAGCTTCCGGGGGAGCTCCTACGAGCAGTACTTC.

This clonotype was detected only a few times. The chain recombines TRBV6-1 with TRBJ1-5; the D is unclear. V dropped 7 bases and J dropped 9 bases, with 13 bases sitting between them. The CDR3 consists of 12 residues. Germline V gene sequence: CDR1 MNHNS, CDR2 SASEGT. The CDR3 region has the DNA TGTGCCAGCACCATAGGTGACTGGCCCCAGCATTTT. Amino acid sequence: CASTIGDWPQHF.

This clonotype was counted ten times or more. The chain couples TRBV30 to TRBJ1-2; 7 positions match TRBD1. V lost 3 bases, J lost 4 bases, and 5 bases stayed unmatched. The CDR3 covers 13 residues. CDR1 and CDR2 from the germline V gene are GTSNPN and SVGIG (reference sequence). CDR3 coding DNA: TGTGCCTGGAGCTCACAGGGGCTCTATGGCTACACCTTC. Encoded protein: CAWSSQGLYGYTF.

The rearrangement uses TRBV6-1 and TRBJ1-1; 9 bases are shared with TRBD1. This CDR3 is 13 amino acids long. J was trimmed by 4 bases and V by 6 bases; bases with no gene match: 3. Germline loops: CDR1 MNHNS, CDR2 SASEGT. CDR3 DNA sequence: TGTGCCAGCAGATGGGACAGGGTCACTGAAGCTTTCTTT. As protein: CASRWDRVTEAFF.

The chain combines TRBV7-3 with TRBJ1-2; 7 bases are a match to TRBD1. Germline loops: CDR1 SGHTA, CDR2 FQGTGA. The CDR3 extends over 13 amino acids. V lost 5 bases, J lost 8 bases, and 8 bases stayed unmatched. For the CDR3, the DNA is TGTGCCAGCAGCCCGACAGGGTCGTTCGGCTACACCTTC. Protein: CASSPTGSFGYTF.

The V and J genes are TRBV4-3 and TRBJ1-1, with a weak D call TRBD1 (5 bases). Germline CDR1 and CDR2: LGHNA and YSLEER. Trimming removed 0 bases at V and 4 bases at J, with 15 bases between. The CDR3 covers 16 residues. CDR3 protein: CASSQDLGRVGTEAFF. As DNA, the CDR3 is TGCGCCAGCAGCCAAGATCTGGGCAGGGTGGGCACTGAAGCTTTCTTT.

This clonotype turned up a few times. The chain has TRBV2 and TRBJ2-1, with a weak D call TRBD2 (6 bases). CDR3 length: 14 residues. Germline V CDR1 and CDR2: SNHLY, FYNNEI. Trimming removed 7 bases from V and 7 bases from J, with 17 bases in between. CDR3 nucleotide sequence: TGTGCCAGCATCGCGGACTGGGCGGGGAATGAGCAGTTCTTC. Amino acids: CASIADWAGNEQFF.

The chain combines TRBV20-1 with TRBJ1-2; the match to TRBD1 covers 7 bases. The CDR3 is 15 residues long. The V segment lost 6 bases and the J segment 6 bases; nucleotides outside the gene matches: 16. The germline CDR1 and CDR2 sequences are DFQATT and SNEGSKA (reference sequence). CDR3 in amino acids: CSAPTDPDRVDGYTF. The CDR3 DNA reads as TGCAGTGCCCCAACAGATCCCGACAGGGTGGATGGCTACACCTTC.

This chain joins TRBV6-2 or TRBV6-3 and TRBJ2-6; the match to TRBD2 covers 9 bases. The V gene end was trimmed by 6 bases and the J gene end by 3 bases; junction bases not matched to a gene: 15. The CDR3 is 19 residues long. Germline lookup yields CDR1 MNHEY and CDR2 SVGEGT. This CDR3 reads CASSPSGSGRVFGANVLTF. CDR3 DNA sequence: TGTGCCAGCAGCCCCAGTGGTAGCGGGAGAGTCTTTGGGGCCAACGTCCTGACTTTC.

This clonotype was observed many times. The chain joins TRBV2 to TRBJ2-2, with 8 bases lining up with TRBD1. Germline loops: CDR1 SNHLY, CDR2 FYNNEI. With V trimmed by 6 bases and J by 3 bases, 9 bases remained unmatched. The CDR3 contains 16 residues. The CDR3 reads CASSLGTGVDTGELFF. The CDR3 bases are TGTGCCAGCAGCCTCGGGACAGGTGTAGACACCGGGGAGCTGTTTTTT.

CDR3 protein: CASSFRTEVYNEQFF. CDR3 in DNA: TGTGCCAGCAGCTTCAGGACAGAGGTATACAATGAGCAGTTCTTC. The chain couples TRBV11-2 to TRBJ2-1, with D possibly matching TRBD1 (6 bases). The CDR3 sequence is 15 residues long. V was trimmed by 3 bases and J by 4 bases, leaving 13 bases between them. In germline, CDR1 is SGHAT, CDR2 FQNNGV.

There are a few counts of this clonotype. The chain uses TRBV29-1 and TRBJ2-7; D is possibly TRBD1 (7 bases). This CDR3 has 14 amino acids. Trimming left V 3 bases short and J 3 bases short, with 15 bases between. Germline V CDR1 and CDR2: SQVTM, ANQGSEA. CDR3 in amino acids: CSVDEAGQSYEQYF. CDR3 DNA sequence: TGCAGCGTTGATGAGGCGGGACAGAGCTACGAGCAGTACTTC.

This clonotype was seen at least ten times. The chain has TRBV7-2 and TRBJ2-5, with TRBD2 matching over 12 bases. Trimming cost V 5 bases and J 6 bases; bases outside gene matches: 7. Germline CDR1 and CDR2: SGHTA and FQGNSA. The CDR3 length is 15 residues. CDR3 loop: CASSPSTSGGQTQYF. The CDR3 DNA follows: TGTGCCAGCAGCCCCTCGACTAGCGGGGGACAGACCCAGTACTTC.

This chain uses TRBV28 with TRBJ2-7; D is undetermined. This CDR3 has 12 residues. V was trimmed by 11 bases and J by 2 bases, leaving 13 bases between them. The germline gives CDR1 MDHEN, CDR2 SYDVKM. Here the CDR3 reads CAAQGLTYEQYF. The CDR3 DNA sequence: TGTGCCGCTCAAGGCCTCACCTACGAGCAGTACTTC.

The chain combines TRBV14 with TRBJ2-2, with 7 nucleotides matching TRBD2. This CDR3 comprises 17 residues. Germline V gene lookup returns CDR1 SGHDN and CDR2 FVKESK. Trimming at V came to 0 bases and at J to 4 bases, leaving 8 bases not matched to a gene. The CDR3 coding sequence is TGTGCCAGCAGCCAAGACGGAACTAGCGTAGGCACCGGGGAGCTGTTTTTT. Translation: CASSQDGTSVGTGELFF.

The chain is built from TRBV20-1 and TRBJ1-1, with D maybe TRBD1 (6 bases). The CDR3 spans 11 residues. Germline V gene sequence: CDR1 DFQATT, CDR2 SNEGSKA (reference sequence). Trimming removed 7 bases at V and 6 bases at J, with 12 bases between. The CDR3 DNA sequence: TGCAGTGTCGCAGGGGAAGCTGAAGCTTTCTTT. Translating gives CSVAGEAEAFF.

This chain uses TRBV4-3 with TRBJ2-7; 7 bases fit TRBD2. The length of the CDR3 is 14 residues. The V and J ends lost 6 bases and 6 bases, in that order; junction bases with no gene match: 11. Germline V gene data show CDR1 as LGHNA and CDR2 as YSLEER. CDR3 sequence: CASSPTRTSGEQYF. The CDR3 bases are TGCGCCAGCAGTCCTACACGGACTAGTGGCGAGCAGTACTTC.

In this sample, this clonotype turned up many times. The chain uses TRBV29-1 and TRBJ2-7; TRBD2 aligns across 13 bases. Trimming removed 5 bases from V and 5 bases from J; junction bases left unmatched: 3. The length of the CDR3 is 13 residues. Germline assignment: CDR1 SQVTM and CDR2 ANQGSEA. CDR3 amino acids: CSVTSGRVNEQYF. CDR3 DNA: TGCAGCGTTACTAGCGGGAGGGTGAACGAGCAGTACTTC.

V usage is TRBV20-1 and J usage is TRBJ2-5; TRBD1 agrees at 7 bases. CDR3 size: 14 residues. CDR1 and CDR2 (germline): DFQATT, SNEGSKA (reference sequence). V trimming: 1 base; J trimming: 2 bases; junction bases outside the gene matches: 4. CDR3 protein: CSARVRGSQETQYF. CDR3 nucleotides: TGCAGTGCTAGAGTCAGGGGGAGTCAAGAGACCCAGTACTTC.

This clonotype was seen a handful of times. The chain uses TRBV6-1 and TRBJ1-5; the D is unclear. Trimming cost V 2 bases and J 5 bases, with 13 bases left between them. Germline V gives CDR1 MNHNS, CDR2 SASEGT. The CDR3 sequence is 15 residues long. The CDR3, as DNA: TGTGCCAGCAGTGAATGGATGAGTTCGTATCAGCCCCAGCATTTT. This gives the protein CASSEWMSSYQPQHF.